This passage covers 26 T cell receptor beta chains from one sample sequenced in a study of beta chain features in type 1 diabetes. Expressed TCRB transcripts got sequenced, as all isolated RNA was reverse transcribed. TCRdb's table, derived via immunoSEQ multiplex PCR, lists solely in-frame clones and lacks some. The table shows just over 600,000 clones, with roughly 16% occurring only once. The sequenced material came from naive CD4+ T cells from blood. The receptors derive from a man aged 18 to 30 in good health.

This clone showed up just a few times. This chain connects TRBV29-1 to TRBJ2-6; TRBD1 aligns across 10 bases. J lost 2 bases, V lost 4 bases, and 2 bases had no gene match. In germline, CDR1 is SQVTM, CDR2 ANQGSEA. The CDR3 is made up of 15 amino acids. The CDR3 DNA follows: TGCAGCGTTGGACAGGGGGCTGCTGGGGCCAACGTCCTGACTTTC. Translated: CSVGQGAAGANVLTF.

The chain has TRBV4-2 and TRBJ1-5; perhaps TRBD1 as D (5 bases). The V gene's germline CDR1 is LGHNA and CDR2 YNFKEQ. Trimming left V 5 bases short and J 0 bases short, with 17 bases between. The CDR3 has 17 residues. The CDR3 sequence is CASSLQADTYSNQPQHF. DNA of the CDR3: TGTGCCAGCAGCTTACAGGCAGATACATATAGCAATCAGCCCCAGCATTTT.

The table lists this clone with a few counts. This chain uses TRBV7-2 with TRBJ2-1; the D call may be TRBD1 or TRBD2 (6 bases each). Trimming took 1 base from V and 9 from J, leaving 28 bases between them. CDR1 and CDR2 (germline): SGHTA, FQGNSA. The CDR3 loop spans 19 amino acids. The CDR3: CASSLDLMGAKGGYREQFF. DNA of the CDR3: TGTGCCAGCAGCTTAGATTTGATGGGGGCGAAAGGAGGGTACCGTGAGCAGTTCTTC. The full variable domain, rest sourced from reference TRBV7-2 and TRBJ2-1, is GAGVSQSPSNKVTEKGKDVELRCDPISGHTALYWYRQSLGQGLEFLIYFQGNSAPDKSGLPSDRFSAERTGGSVSTLTIQRTQQEDSAVYLCASSLDLMGAKGGYREQFFGPGTRLTVL.

In this sample, this clone turned up a few times. The J gene is TRBJ2-5, the V gene TRBV10-3; 7 bases map to TRBD2. This CDR3 comprises 16 residues. Germline CDR1 is ENHRY and CDR2 is SYGVKD. After removal of 6 bases from V and 1 base from J, the junction contained 11 bases not matched to a gene. The CDR3 loop is CAIRGEAAGAQETQYF. CDR3 nucleotides: TGTGCCATCAGGGGAGAGGCGGCGGGAGCCCAAGAGACCCAGTACTTC.

The chain is built from TRBV4-2 and TRBJ1-3, with D possibly matching TRBD1 (5 bases). The CDR3 loop spans 15 amino acids. V lost 4 bases to trimming and J lost 0 bases, with 10 bases between them. Looked up from germline, CDR1 is LGHNA and CDR2 is YNFKEQ. CDR3 in DNA: TGTGCCAGCAGCCTCGGACACTCCTCTGGAAACACCATATATTTT. As protein: CASSLGHSSGNTIYF.

For this clone: Other DNA sequences in the same sample also yield this CDR3. The chain is built from TRBV10-3 and TRBJ1-1, with D unresolved. V lost 4 bases and J 0 bases, leaving 6 bases between the germline ends. Per germline, CDR1 ENHRY and CDR2 SYGVKD. This CDR3 is 13 amino acids long. The DNA of the CDR3 is TGTGCCATCAGTGGAGGGATGAACACTGAAGCTTTCTTT. The encoded protein is CAISGGMNTEAFF.

The chain has TRBV9 and TRBJ2-2, with 8 bases aligning to TRBD2. The CDR3 runs 16 residues. CDR1 and CDR2 from the germline V gene are SGDLS and YYNGEE. The trim removed 0 bases at V and 5 bases at J, leaving 6 bases unmatched. CDR3: CASSVGGLAGTGELFF. The CDR3 nucleotides read TGTGCCAGCAGCGTAGGCGGACTAGCAGGAACCGGGGAGCTGTTTTTT.

This clone came up a few times. This chain connects TRBV21-1 to TRBJ2-1; the table's TRBD2 call for D was not verified on the DNA. TRBV21-1 is an annotated pseudogene. This CDR3 has 12 residues. The CDR3 reads CASRAGGNEQFF. In DNA, the CDR3 is TGTGCCAGCAGAGCGGGCGGAAATGAGCAGTTCTTC.

The V call is TRBV19, the J call TRBJ1-4, with D unresolved. This CDR3 is built from 12 residues. Per germline, CDR1 LNHDA and CDR2 SQIVND (reference sequence). V was cut by 6 bases and J by 5 bases, with 7 bases left in between. In DNA, the CDR3 is TGTGCCAGTAGCAGGAGGAATGAAAAACTGTTTTTT. The encoded protein is CASSRRNEKLFF.

The chain links TRBV4-1 to TRBJ1-6, with 8 bases that match TRBD1. There are 13 residues in the CDR3. CDR1 and CDR2 from the germline V gene are MGHRA and YSYEKL. The V gene end was trimmed by 4 bases and the J gene end by 14 bases; junction bases not matched to a gene: 7. The CDR3 DNA reads TGCGCCAGCAGCCCGGGACAGGTTCGCACCCTCCACTTT. It yields the protein CASSPGQVRTLHF.

This clone was seen a few times. The DNA for the CDR3 is TGCAGCGTTGAAGTTAGCACAGATACGCAGTATTTT. This sequence encodes CSVEVSTDTQYF. This sequence joins TRBV29-1 and TRBJ2-3; D not resolved. V lost 1 base and J lost 0, with 2 bases in between. Germline lookup yields CDR1 SQVTM and CDR2 ANQGSEA. The CDR3 runs to 12 residues.

The genes are TRBV7-2 and TRBJ2-3, with no clear D. Germline CDR1 reads SGHTA; CDR2 reads FQGNSA. V was pared by 8 bases and J by 4 bases, with 13 bases between. This CDR3 contains 13 residues. The CDR3: CASGLGAPDTQYF. DNA of the CDR3: TGTGCCAGCGGGTTAGGTGCCCCAGATACGCAGTATTTT.

This clone occurred a few times. CDR3 nucleotide sequence: TGTGCCAGCAGTTGGCTGAACACTGAAGCTTTCTTT. This sequence encodes CASSWLNTEAFF. The V call is TRBV28, the J call TRBJ1-1; D gene uncertain. The CDR3 consists of 12 residues. V lost 4 bases to trimming and J lost 0 bases, with 3 bases between them. The germline CDR1 and CDR2 sequences are MDHEN and SYDVKM.

The CDR3 bases are TGTGCCAGCGCTAGACTAGCGGGGAAAGAGACCCAGTACTTC. This sequence encodes CASARLAGKETQYF. This chain uses TRBV6-1 with TRBJ2-5; 11 bases match TRBD2. V lost 8 bases to trimming and J lost 3 bases; unmatched junction nucleotides: 5. Germline CDR1 is MNHNS and CDR2 is SASEGT. The CDR3 spans 14 residues.

This clone has a handful of counts. The J gene is TRBJ1-2, the V gene TRBV14; the match to TRBD1 covers 8 bases. Germline V gene lookup returns CDR1 SGHDN and CDR2 FVKESK. V shed 4 bases and J 5 bases; nucleotides not matched to a gene: 6. This CDR3 region has 14 residues. The CDR3 bases are TGTGCCAGCAGCCCGACCTGGACAGGGTATGGCTACACCTTC. It specifies CASSPTWTGYGYTF.

This clone was picked up a small number of times. V and J are TRBV7-9 and TRBJ1-1, with unresolved D. V lost 5 bases to trimming and J lost 1 base, with 11 bases between them. Germline V CDR1 and CDR2: SEHNR, FQNEAQ (reference sequence). This CDR3 is built from 14 residues. The CDR3 DNA reads TGTGCCAGCAGCGCTGGCGGTAAGAACACTGAAGCTTTCTTT. Residues: CASSAGGKNTEAFF.

The rearrangement uses TRBV14 and TRBJ2-5; TRBD2 matches 7 bases. This CDR3 has 15 amino acids. Germline values: CDR1 SGHDN, CDR2 FVKESK. V lost 5 bases to trimming and J lost 5 bases; unmatched junction nucleotides: 11. CDR3 sequence reads: CASSEGFAGAETQYF. DNA of the CDR3: TGTGCCAGCAGCGAAGGGTTTGCGGGAGCGGAGACCCAGTACTTC. Supplemented by reference TRBV14 and TRBJ2-5, the full variable domain reads EAGVTQFPSHSVIEKGQTVTLRCDPISGHDNLYWYRRVMGKEIKFLLHFVKESKQDESGMPNNRFLAERTGGTYSTLKVQPAELEDSGVYFCASSEGFAGAETQYFGPGTRLLVL.

V usage is TRBV18 and J usage is TRBJ2-7, with D perhaps TRBD2 (5 bases). The V end lost 2 bases, the J end lost 5 bases, and 13 bases lay between the germline ends. The germline V gene encodes CDR1 KGHSH and CDR2 LQKENI. This CDR3 has 14 residues. CDR3 region: CASSPDPLAHEQYF. CDR3 sequence (DNA): TGTGCCAGCTCACCAGACCCCCTAGCCCACGAGCAGTACTTC.

Here the CDR3 reads CASSLGTLIYGYTF. CDR3 DNA sequence: TGCGCCAGCAGCTTGGGGACGCTGATTTATGGCTACACCTTC. The chain employs TRBV5-1 and TRBJ1-2; D remains ambiguous. Trimming cost V 0 bases and J 5 bases, with 11 bases left between them. Germline CDR1 and CDR2: SGHRS and YFSETQ. CDR3 length: 14 amino acids.

This clone was detected a few times. The chain combines TRBV10-3 with TRBJ2-7; 12 positions agree with TRBD1. Germline V gene sequence: CDR1 ENHRY, CDR2 SYGVKD. The CDR3 length is 16 residues. V lost 0 bases and J lost 6; bases outside the gene matches: 6. The CDR3 protein is CAISESGQGASTEQYF. The CDR3 region has the DNA TGTGCCATCAGTGAGTCGGGACAGGGGGCGTCCACCGAGCAGTACTTC.

The chain joins TRBV7-2 to TRBJ2-3, with 8 bases aligning to TRBD1. This CDR3 comprises 16 residues. Germline V gene sequence: CDR1 SGHTA, CDR2 FQGNSA. J gave up 1 base and V 5 bases, and 8 bases lay outside the gene matches. CDR3 region: CASSRRDRGGTDTQYF. The CDR3 DNA reads as TGTGCCAGCAGCCGCCGTGACAGGGGTGGCACAGATACGCAGTATTTT.

This clone was observed a few times. The rearrangement uses TRBV10-3 and TRBJ2-5, with 9 bases matching TRBD1. CDR1 is ENHRY and CDR2 is SYGVKD in the germline V gene. The CDR3 runs to 12 residues. The J segment lost 4 bases and the V segment lost 11 bases, leaving 5 bases of the junction unmatched. The CDR3 reads CAAAGQGETQYF. CDR3 DNA: TGTGCCGCGGCGGGACAGGGAGAGACCCAGTACTTC.

This chain uses TRBV30 with TRBJ1-5; a possible D gene is TRBD1 (5 bases). V was shortened by 2 bases and J by 5 bases, with 16 bases between the two germline ends. Germline V gene sequence: CDR1 GTSNPN, CDR2 SVGIG (reference sequence). The CDR3 length is 15 residues. The CDR3 nucleotides are TGTGCCTGGAGTACCTTACGAGGGGATTATCAGCCCCAGCATTTT. It specifies CAWSTLRGDYQPQHF.

The chain links TRBV18 to TRBJ1-5; D is perhaps TRBD1 (5 bases). V was trimmed by 4 bases and J by 3 bases, leaving 10 bases between them. Germline CDR1 reads KGHSH; CDR2 reads LQKENI. The CDR3 consists of 14 residues. The CDR3 is CASSLRDDNQPQHF. In DNA, the CDR3 is TGTGCCAGCTCACTTCGGGACGACAATCAGCCCCAGCATTTT.

This chain connects TRBV4-3 to TRBJ1-2, with D hard to call. With 0 bases removed from V and 5 bases from J, the gap between germline ends came to 7 bases. CDR3 size: 13 residues. Germline CDR1 reads LGHNA; CDR2 reads YSLEER. CDR3 in DNA: TGCGCCAGCAGCCAAGAGGGCCCGTATGGCTACACCTTC. Protein sequence: CASSQEGPYGYTF.

V gene TRBV19 combines with J gene TRBJ2-1; tentatively, D is TRBD1 or TRBD2 (5 bases each). Deletions cut 7 bases from V and 2 bases from J, with 18 bases between. This CDR3 is built from 16 residues. Germline CDR1 is LNHDA and CDR2 is SQIVND (reference sequence). CDR3 in amino acids: CASTQWGSSAYNEQFF. The DNA of the CDR3 is TGTGCCAGTACCCAGTGGGGGAGCAGCGCCTACAATGAGCAGTTCTTC.